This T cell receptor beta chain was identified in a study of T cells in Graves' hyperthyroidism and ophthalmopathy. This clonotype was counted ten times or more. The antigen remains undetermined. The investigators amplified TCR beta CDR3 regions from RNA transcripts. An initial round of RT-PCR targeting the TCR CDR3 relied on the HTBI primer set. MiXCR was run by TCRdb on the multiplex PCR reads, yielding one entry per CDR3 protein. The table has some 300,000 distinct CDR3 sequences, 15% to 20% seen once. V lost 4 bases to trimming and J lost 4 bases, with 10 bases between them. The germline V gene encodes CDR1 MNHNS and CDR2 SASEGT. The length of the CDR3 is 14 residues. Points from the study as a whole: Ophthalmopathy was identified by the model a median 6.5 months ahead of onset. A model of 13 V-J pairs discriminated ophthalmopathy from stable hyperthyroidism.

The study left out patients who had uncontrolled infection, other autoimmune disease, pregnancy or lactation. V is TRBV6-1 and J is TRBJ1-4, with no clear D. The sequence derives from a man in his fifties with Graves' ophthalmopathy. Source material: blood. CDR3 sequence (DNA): TGTGCCAGCAGTGTAAACGGAAATAATGAAAAACTGTTTTTT. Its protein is CASSVNGNNEKLFF.